This T cell receptor (beta chain) was found in a study of blood T cell repertoires in COVID-19. Study information: T cells, B-cell-depleted T cells, or PBMCs supplied cDNA or gDNA.

Assay: immunoSEQ multiplex PCR; the TCRdb copy retains only in-frame clones and omits some. The top ten clones hold roughly 8% of a sample with 150,000 or so clones, 80% to 90% of them seen once. This sequence was found in a man between 60 and 75 years old with acute or convalescent COVID-19. Sequencing was performed on peripheral blood.

The CDR3 protein is CSVAWRLSTDTQYF. CDR3 DNA sequence: TGCAGCGTTGCGTGGCGACTAAGCACAGATACGCAGTATTTT. The chain combines TRBV29-1 with TRBJ2-3; perhaps TRBD2 as D (5 bases). The V gene lost 4 bases and the J gene lost 0 bases, with 11 bases spanning the gap. Germline assignment: CDR1 SQVTM and CDR2 ANQGSEA. The CDR3 totals 14 residues.